This T cell receptor beta chain originates from a study of CD8 T cells in ankylosing spondylitis. General study results and limits: For ankylosing spondylitis blood, a TCR beta motif of seven to nine highly homologous variants appeared characteristic.

Trimming pared 0 bases from V and 0 bases from J, leaving 7 bases between. CDR1 is SGDLS, CDR2 YYNGEE, per germline. CDR3 length equals 14 residues. Each CDR3 protein gets one entry after TCRdb re-called the 5' RACE reads with MiXCR. The table has roughly 700,000 distinct CDR3 sequences, about 20% seen once. Comment on this clonotype: Its antigen is not known.

The material sequenced was blood, either unsorted or a sorted T cell fraction (not recorded which). The V and J genes are TRBV9 and TRBJ2-7; D gene unclear. This TCR came from a male donor with ankylosing spondylitis. CDR3 in amino acids: CASSVEYSSYEQYF. CDR3 coding DNA: TGTGCCAGCAGCGTAGAGTACAGCTCCTACGAGCAGTACTTC.